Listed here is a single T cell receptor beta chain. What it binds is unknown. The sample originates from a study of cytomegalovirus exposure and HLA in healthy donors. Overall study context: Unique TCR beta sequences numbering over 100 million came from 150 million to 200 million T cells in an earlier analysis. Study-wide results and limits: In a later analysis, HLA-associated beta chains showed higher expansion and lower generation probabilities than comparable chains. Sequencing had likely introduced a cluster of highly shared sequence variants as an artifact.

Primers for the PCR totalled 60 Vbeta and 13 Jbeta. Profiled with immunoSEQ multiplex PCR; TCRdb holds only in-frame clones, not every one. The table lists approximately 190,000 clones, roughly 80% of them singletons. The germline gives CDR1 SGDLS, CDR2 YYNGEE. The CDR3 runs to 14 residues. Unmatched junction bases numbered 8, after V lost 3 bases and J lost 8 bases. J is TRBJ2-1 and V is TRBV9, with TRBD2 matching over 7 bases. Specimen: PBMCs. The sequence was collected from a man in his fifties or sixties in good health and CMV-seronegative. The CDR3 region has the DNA TGTGCCAGCAGCGCCCCCGGGACTAACTATGAGCAGTTCTTC. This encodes CASSAPGTNYEQFF.